This T cell receptor beta chain is drawn from a study of T cell responses to AZD1222 COVID-19 vaccine. Germline trimming cut 5 bases from V and 2 bases from J; bases unmatched to any gene: 3. The CDR3 runs 14 residues. Germline CDR1 is MRHNA and CDR2 is SNTAGT. Second-dose intervals near 4 or 12 weeks were combined. Comments on this clone: What it binds is not known.

Here immunoSEQ multiplex PCR was the method, and the copy in TCRdb shows in-frame clones only, minus some. The sample lists 100,000 or so clones; roughly nine tenths were seen once. Study observations and caveats: Baseline seropositivity characterized only a handful of AZD1222 recipients. Clonal diversity was possibly underestimated; the donors were predominantly white British and more often female.

The source material was peripheral blood, sampled 28 days after the second AZD1222 dose. This chain links TRBV6-4 with TRBJ2-3; 8 bases map to TRBD1. This clonotype was sampled from an adult who received the AZD1222 COVID-19 vaccine. The CDR3, as DNA: TGTGCCAGCAGTCCGGGACAGGACACAGATACGCAGTATTTT. Amino acids: CASSPGQDTDTQYF.